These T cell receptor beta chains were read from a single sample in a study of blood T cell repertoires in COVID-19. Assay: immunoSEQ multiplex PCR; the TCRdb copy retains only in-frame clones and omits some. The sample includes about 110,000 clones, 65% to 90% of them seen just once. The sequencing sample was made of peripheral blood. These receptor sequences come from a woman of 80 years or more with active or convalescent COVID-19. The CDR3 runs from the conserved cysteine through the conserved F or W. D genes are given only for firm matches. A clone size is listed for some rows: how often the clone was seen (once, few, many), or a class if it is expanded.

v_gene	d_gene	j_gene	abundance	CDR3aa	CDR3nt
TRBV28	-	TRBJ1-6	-	CASSLVRVDAPLHF	TGTGCCAGCAGTTTAGTCAGGGTGGACGCACCCCTCCACTTT
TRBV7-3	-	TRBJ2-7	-	CASSPNAGWGEQYF	TGTGCCAGCAGCCCGAACGCAGGGTGGGGTGAGCAGTACTTC
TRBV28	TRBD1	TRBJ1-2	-	CASEAGDRDGYTF	TGTGCCAGCGAGGCAGGGGACAGGGATGGCTACACCTTC
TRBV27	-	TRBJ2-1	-	CASSLTQGVVNEQFF	TGTGCCAGCAGTTTAACTCAGGGTGTGGTAAATGAGCAGTTCTTC
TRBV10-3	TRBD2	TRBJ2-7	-	CAISEPGGPLYEQYF	TGTGCCATCAGTGAGCCGGGGGGTCCCCTCTACGAGCAGTACTTC
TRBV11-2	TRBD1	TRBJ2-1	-	CASSLTDRGYNEQFF	TGTGCCAGCAGCTTAACGGACAGGGGTTACAATGAGCAGTTCTTC
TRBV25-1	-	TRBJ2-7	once	CASRDNSYEQYF	TGTGCCAGCAGGGACAACTCCTACGAGCAGTACTTC
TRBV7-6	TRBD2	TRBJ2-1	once	CASSPWGTSAANEQFF	TGTGCCAGCAGCCCATGGGGGACTAGTGCGGCCAATGAGCAGTTCTTC
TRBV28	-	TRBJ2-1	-	CAAASFFEQFF	TGTGCCGCAGCGTCGTTTTTCGAGCAGTTCTTC
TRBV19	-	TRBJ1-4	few	CASSKGFPAGDYEKLFF	TGTGCCAGTAGTAAAGGGTTTCCTGCAGGGGATTATGAAAAACTGTTTTTT
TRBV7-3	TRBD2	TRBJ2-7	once	CASSLSWTSGSYEQYF	TGTGCCAGCAGCTTATCTTGGACTAGCGGGAGCTACGAGCAGTACTTC
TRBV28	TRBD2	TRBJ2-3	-	CASSLWVRTSGSTDTQYF	TGTGCCAGCAGTTTATGGGTGAGGACTAGCGGGAGTACAGATACGCAGTATTTT
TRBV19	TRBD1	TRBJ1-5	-	CASPGQNTQNPFSNQPQHF	TGTGCCAGTCCGGGACAGAACACTCAAAACCCCTTTAGCAATCAGCCCCAGCATTTT
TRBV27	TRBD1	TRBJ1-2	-	CATPGTGGDSNYGYTF	TGTGCCACCCCAGGGACAGGGGGCGATTCTAACTATGGCTACACCTTC
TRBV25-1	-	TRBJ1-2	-	CASSESGAKYGYTF	TGTGCCAGCAGTGAATCAGGGGCTAAGTATGGCTACACCTTC
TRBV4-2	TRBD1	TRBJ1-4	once	CASSPNQGEYNEKLFF	TGTGCCAGCAGCCCAAACCAGGGGGAGTATAATGAAAAACTGTTTTTT
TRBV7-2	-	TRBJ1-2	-	CASSLTPRGYGYTF	TGTGCCAGCAGCTTAACCCCTAGGGGGTATGGCTACACCTTC
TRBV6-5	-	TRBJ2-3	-	CASSYSTWATQYF	TGTGCCAGCAGTTACTCGACGTGGGCTACGCAGTATTTT
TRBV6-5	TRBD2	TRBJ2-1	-	CASSRSGRAYNEQFF	TGTGCCAGCAGTAGGAGCGGGAGGGCGTACAATGAGCAGTTCTTC
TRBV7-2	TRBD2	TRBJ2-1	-	CASSGSSGSKQFF	TGTGCCAGCAGCGGGTCTAGCGGGAGTAAACAGTTCTTC
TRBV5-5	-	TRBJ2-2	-	CASSFSREAGELFF	TGTGCCAGCAGCTTCTCCAGGGAGGCCGGGGAGCTGTTTTTT
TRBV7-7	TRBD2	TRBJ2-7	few	CASSLDLAGWRGYEQYF	TGTGCTAGCAGCTTAGATCTAGCGGGATGGAGGGGTTACGAGCAGTACTTC
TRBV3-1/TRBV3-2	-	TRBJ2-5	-	CASSQDSTDDQETQYF	TGTGCCAGCAGCCAAGATTCGACAGATGACCAAGAGACCCAGTACTTC
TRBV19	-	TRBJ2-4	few	CASSKVQGDIQYF	TGTGCCAGTAGTAAGGTACAGGGCGACATTCAGTACTTC
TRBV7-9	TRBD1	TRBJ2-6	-	CAGAGGSSGANVLTF	TGTGCCGGGGCAGGGGGCTCTTCTGGGGCCAACGTCCTGACTTTC
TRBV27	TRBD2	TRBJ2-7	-	CASSLQVASGWYEQYF	TGTGCCAGCAGTTTACAGGTTGCTAGCGGATGGTACGAGCAGTACTTC
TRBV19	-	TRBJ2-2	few	CASSGPQGAGELFF	TGTGCCAGTAGTGGCCCCCAGGGTGCCGGGGAGCTGTTTTTT
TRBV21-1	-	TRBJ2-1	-	CAANSKGVGASGSGNEQFF	TGTGCCGCTAACAGCAAGGGGGTTGGGGCTAGCGGGAGTGGCAATGAGCAGTTCTTC
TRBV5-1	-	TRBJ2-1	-	CASSLGRSGSYNEQFF	TGCGCCAGCAGCTTGGGACGATCGGGATCCTACAATGAGCAGTTCTTC
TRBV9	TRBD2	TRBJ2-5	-	CASSAGLAGGTGTQYF	TGTGCCAGCAGCGCGGGACTAGCGGGAGGGACAGGGACCCAGTACTTC
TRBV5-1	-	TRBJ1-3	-	CASSSGNSGNTIYF	TGCGCCAGCAGCTCCGGGAACTCTGGAAACACCATATATTTT
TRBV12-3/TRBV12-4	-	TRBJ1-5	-	CASSFSRNQPQHF	TGTGCCAGCAGTTTTAGTAGAAATCAGCCCCAGCATTTT
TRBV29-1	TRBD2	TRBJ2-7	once	CSVDKGGSSYEQYF	TGCAGCGTTGATAAGGGCGGGAGTTCCTACGAGCAGTACTTC
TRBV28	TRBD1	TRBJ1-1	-	CASSLSGGLGTEAFF	TGTGCCAGCTCTCTGTCAGGGGGGCTCGGGACTGAAGCTTTCTTT
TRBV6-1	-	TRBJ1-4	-	CASSEAPIFGGSNEKLFF	TGTGCCAGCAGTGAAGCGCCGATTTTTGGGGGGAGTAATGAAAAACTGTTTTTT
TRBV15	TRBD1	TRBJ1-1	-	CATSGRGRTEAFF	TGTGCCACCAGCGGCAGGGGGCGGACTGAAGCTTTCTTT
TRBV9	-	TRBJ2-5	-	CASSLSPAAGGYQETQYF	TGTGCCAGCAGCCTTTCGCCGGCGGCAGGGGGGTACCAAGAGACCCAGTACTTC
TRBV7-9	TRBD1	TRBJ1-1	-	CASSLSQGEISEAFF	TGTGCCAGCAGCTTGTCACAGGGGGAAATATCTGAAGCTTTCTTT
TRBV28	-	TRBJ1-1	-	CASSLGNRAEAFF	TGTGCCAGCAGTTTGGGAAACAGGGCTGAAGCTTTCTTT
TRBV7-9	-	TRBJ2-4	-	CASSLGGGRQGGKNIQYF	TGTGCCAGCAGCTTAGGGGGTGGAAGGCAGGGTGGCAAAAACATTCAGTACTTC
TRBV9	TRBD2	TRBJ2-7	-	CASSETSGIGEQYF	TGTGCCAGCAGCGAGACTAGCGGGATCGGGGAGCAGTACTTC